The 18 T cell receptor beta chains in this list originate from one sample, sequenced in a study of blood T cell repertoires in COVID-19. Generated by immunoSEQ multiplex PCR, the TCRdb table keeps only in-frame clones and is missing some. Among around 250,000 clones listed, 80% to 90% were seen once. Sequenced sample: PBMCs or T cells enriched from blood (not recorded which). The source of these receptors is a woman between 45 and 60 years old who had recovered from COVID-19.

Details on this clone: Other DNA sequences in this specimen translate into the identical CDR3. The chain has TRBV27 and TRBJ1-1; 7 bases map to TRBD1. Germline lookup yields CDR1 MNHEY and CDR2 SMNVEV (reference sequence). The CDR3 has 13 residues. With 2 bases clipped from V and 3 bases from J, the junction kept 0 bases outside the gene matches. In DNA form, the CDR3 reads TGTGCCAGCAGTTTACAGGGGGACACTGAAGCTTTCTTT. Translation gives CASSLQGDTEAFF.

The J gene is TRBJ1-1, the V gene TRBV3-1 (or the pseudogene TRBV3-2); 9 bases match TRBD1. V lost 6 bases, J lost 0 bases, and 8 bases stayed unmatched. Germline values: CDR1 LGHDT, CDR2 YNNKEL (reference sequence). The CDR3 is made up of 16 amino acids. The CDR3 protein is CASRPGTGMMNTEAFF. The DNA of the CDR3 is TGTGCCAGCAGACCCGGGACAGGGATGATGAACACTGAAGCTTTCTTT.

The V gene is TRBV2, the J gene TRBJ1-1; D uncertain. Germline V gene lookup returns CDR1 SNHLY and CDR2 FYNNEI. The CDR3 consists of 14 residues. V was trimmed by 0 bases and J by 3 bases, leaving 8 bases between them. The CDR3 DNA is TGTGCCAGCAGTGAAGCTCCTCGGGACACTGAAGCTTTCTTT. Its translation is CASSEAPRDTEAFF.

The V call is TRBV5-4, the J call TRBJ2-6, with D unclear. Germline V gene data show CDR1 as SGHNT and CDR2 as YYREEE (reference sequence). The CDR3 runs to 18 residues. V lost 4 bases and J lost 3, with 20 bases in between. In DNA form, the CDR3 reads TGTGCCAGCAGCGACCGAAGTCTAGGCGGTGGTGGGGCCAACGTCCTGACTTTC. Residues: CASSDRSLGGGGANVLTF.

The CDR3 nucleotides are TGTGCCAGCAGCTTAGTTGGGACAGGGATAAGAGCTTTCTTT. This translates into CASSLVGTGIRAFF. This rearrangement joins TRBV11-2 to TRBJ1-1; 9 bases agree with TRBD1. This CDR3 spans 14 amino acids. Looked up from germline, CDR1 is SGHAT and CDR2 is FQNNGV. V was clipped by 1 base and J by 10 bases; unmatched bases: 7.

The chain recombines TRBV4-1 with TRBJ2-5; 7 nucleotides align to TRBD2. The CDR3 spans 16 residues. Trimming removed 2 bases from V and 7 bases from J; junction bases left unmatched: 13. Germline V gene data show CDR1 as MGHRA and CDR2 as YSYEKL. The CDR3 reads CASSQPVETSSGTQYF. DNA for the CDR3: TGCGCCAGCAGCCAACCCGTGGAGACTAGCTCGGGGACCCAGTACTTC.

The chain combines TRBV6-1 with TRBJ1-1; D is unclear. The CDR3 totals 15 residues. V lost 3 bases and J lost 4, with 15 bases in between. Germline V gene sequence: CDR1 MNHNS, CDR2 SASEGT. The CDR3 nucleotides read TGTGCCAGCAGTGATTGGGAGAGCAAGAGCACTGAAGCTTTCTTT. Residues: CASSDWESKSTEAFF.

The chain is built from TRBV21-1 and TRBJ2-1; the listed D gene, TRBD1, was not tested against the DNA. TRBV21-1 is tagged as a pseudogene. The CDR3 has 19 amino acids. The CDR3 nucleotides read TGTGCCAGCAGCAAGTACGGCAGGGGGCGAGATAGCGTAGACAATGAGCAGTTCTTC. Protein product: CASSKYGRGRDSVDNEQFF.

This clone was picked up a small number of times. CDR3 region: CASSASGQGQETQYF. CDR3 DNA: TGTGCCAGCAGCGCCTCGGGACAGGGACAAGAGACCCAGTACTTC. The chain is built from TRBV9 and TRBJ2-5; TRBD1 agrees at 9 bases. Germline V lookup: CDR1 SGDLS, CDR2 YYNGEE. This CDR3 spans 15 amino acids. Trimming took 3 bases from V and 2 from J; bases not matched to a gene: 5.

This clone was counted once. The chain carries TRBV27 and TRBJ2-2; 7 bases are shared with TRBD2. CDR3 length: 16 amino acids. V lost 7 bases to trimming and J lost 4 bases; unmatched junction nucleotides: 12. The germline V gene encodes CDR1 MNHEY and CDR2 SMNVEV (reference sequence). In nucleotides, the CDR3 is TGTGCCAGCAAGGCTGAACCGCGGGGGTTCACCGGGGAGCTGTTTTTT. Its protein is CASKAEPRGFTGELFF.

The V and J genes are TRBV25-1 and TRBJ2-6; 9 bases fit TRBD1. V was pared by 8 bases and J by 3 bases, with 11 bases of the junction left unmatched. CDR3 length: 17 residues. Germline CDR1 is MGHDK and CDR2 is SYGVNS. The CDR3 DNA is TGTGCCAGCGCAAGTCGGACAGGGGAAAGTGGGGCCAACGTCCTGACTTTC. Translated, it gives CASASRTGESGANVLTF.

The chain is built from TRBV6-6 and TRBJ2-1; possible D gene TRBD2, 6 bases. The ends were cut back, 11 bases at V and 4 bases at J, with 15 bases in the middle. Germline values: CDR1 MNHNY, CDR2 SVGAGI (reference sequence). This CDR3 spans 13 amino acids. The CDR3 sequence: CAGSRDSYNEQFF. CDR3 bases: TGTGCCGGCTCCCGGGACTCATACAATGAGCAGTTCTTC.

The rearrangement links TRBV10-3 to TRBJ2-5, with D perhaps TRBD1 (6 bases). The CDR3 totals 15 residues. The V end lost 5 bases, the J end lost 1 base, and 14 bases lay between the germline ends. Germline V gene lookup returns CDR1 ENHRY and CDR2 SYGVKD. The CDR3 bases are TGTGCCATCAGTCCAAATCAGGGGATCCAAGAGACCCAGTACTTC. Translating gives CAISPNQGIQETQYF.

This clone was observed a few times. The chain employs TRBV28 and TRBJ2-1; the D gene is possibly TRBD2 (5 bases). Deletions cut 6 bases from V and 3 bases from J, with 12 bases between. The CDR3 consists of 14 residues. CDR1 and CDR2 from the germline V gene are MDHEN and SYDVKM. The CDR3 DNA follows: TGTGCCAGCAGGGAGAGGGAAGGCTACAATGAGCAGTTCTTC. Translated: CASREREGYNEQFF.

The chain links TRBV2 to TRBJ1-2; no clear D gene. Per germline, CDR1 SNHLY and CDR2 FYNNEI. The CDR3 consists of 13 residues. V shed 5 bases and J shed 8 bases, with 15 bases lying between them. CDR3 nucleotide sequence: TGTGCCAGCAGTTCCCCGGGATCCGGAGGCTACACCTTC. Protein: CASSSPGSGGYTF.

This clone has a single count. The CDR3 region is CSVEPGVGQPQHF. The CDR3 DNA sequence: TGCAGCGTTGAACCAGGGGTCGGGCAGCCCCAGCATTTT. V gene TRBV29-1 combines with J gene TRBJ1-5; maybe TRBD1 (6 bases). The CDR3 consists of 13 residues. Germline V gene lookup returns CDR1 SQVTM and CDR2 ANQGSEA. V dropped 2 bases and J dropped 7 bases, with 12 bases sitting between them.

V gene TRBV20-1 combines with J gene TRBJ2-1; TRBD2 might be the D (5 bases). This CDR3 contains 11 residues. Between the trimmed V and J ends, which lost 6 bases and 12 bases, there was a span of 15 bases. Per germline, CDR1 DFQATT and CDR2 SNEGSKA (reference sequence). The DNA for the CDR3 is TGCAGTGCGGTATTAGCGTTAGGGCAGTTCTTC. It codes for CSAVLALGQFF.

This chain uses TRBV6-5 with TRBJ2-7, with a tentative D call TRBD2 (6 bases). CDR3 size: 12 residues. V was shortened by 10 bases and J by 2 bases, with 12 bases between the two germline ends. The germline V gene encodes CDR1 MNHEY and CDR2 SVGAGI. The CDR3 reads CATAGLTYEQYF. CDR3 in DNA: TGTGCCACCGCGGGGCTAACCTACGAGCAGTACTTC.